This entry lists 27 T cell receptor beta chains sequenced from one sample in a study of T cells in Graves' hyperthyroidism and ophthalmopathy. RNA transcripts were the template for amplifying TCR beta CDR3 regions. HTBI primers were used for first-round RT-PCR of the TCR CDR3. TCRdb re-called the multiplex PCR reads through MiXCR, storing one row per CDR3 protein. The sample has 210,000 or so distinct CDR3 sequences, roughly 17% seen once. The source material was blood. The receptors stem from a man aged 45 to 65 with Graves' hyperthyroidism.

This clonotype showed up many times. The genes are TRBV11-3 and TRBJ2-1; 8 positions agree with TRBD1. The CDR3 consists of 16 residues. V gave up 5 bases and J gave up 7 bases; unmatched junction bases: 13. CDR1 SGHNT and CDR2 YENEEA come from the germline V gene. The CDR3 sequence: CASSPEGGTGRNEQFF. CDR3 DNA sequence: TGTGCCAGCAGCCCAGAGGGCGGGACAGGACGGAATGAGCAGTTCTTC.

This clonotype occurred many times. The V and J genes are TRBV20-1 and TRBJ2-7, with 11 bases fitting TRBD2. In germline, CDR1 is DFQATT, CDR2 SNEGSKA (reference sequence). CDR3 length: 16 residues. Unmatched junction bases numbered 8, after V lost 3 bases and J lost 1 base. The CDR3 is CSASVAGGPLSYEQYF. CDR3 in DNA: TGCAGTGCTAGTGTAGCGGGAGGGCCATTATCCTACGAGCAGTACTTC.

The chain joins TRBV7-6 to TRBJ2-1; D not certain. The germline CDR1 and CDR2 sequences are SGHVS and FNYEAQ. Trimming took off 6 bases at V and 0 bases at J, with 12 bases between the two ends. The CDR3 totals 15 residues. The CDR3 sequence: CASRIQPDSYNEQFF. Written as DNA, the CDR3 is TGTGCCAGCAGGATTCAGCCGGACTCCTACAATGAGCAGTTCTTC.

This clonotype was seen only a few times. V and J are TRBV5-1 and TRBJ2-7; TRBD2 might be the D (5 bases). The CDR3 consists of 14 residues. The germline V gene has CDR1 SGHRS and CDR2 YFSETQ. The germline V and J ends were trimmed by 2 bases and 4 bases, with 13 bases remaining between them. CDR3 DNA sequence: TGCGCCAGCAGCTTCGAGGGAAGTATTTACGAGCAGTACTTC. This codes for CASSFEGSIYEQYF.

The count of this clonotype is one. The chain combines TRBV5-1 with TRBJ2-1; 8 bases map to TRBD2. Germline CDR1 reads SGHRS; CDR2 reads YFSETQ. CDR3 length: 15 residues. With 1 base clipped from V and 9 bases from J, the junction kept 9 bases outside the gene matches. CDR3 region: CASSLSSGGETEQFF. The CDR3 DNA is TGCGCCAGCAGCTTGTCCTCGGGGGGGGAGACTGAGCAGTTCTTC.

By share, this clonotype counts as medium-sized (0.01 to 0.1%). This chain links TRBV12-3 or TRBV12-4 with TRBJ2-5, with 7 bases fitting TRBD1. Trimming at V came to 6 bases and at J to 5 bases, leaving 9 bases not matched to a gene. The CDR3 loop spans 14 amino acids. The CDR3 spells CASSLGQSGETQYF. CDR3 coding DNA: TGTGCCAGCAGCCTGGGACAGAGTGGGGAGACCCAGTACTTC.

This clonotype was picked up one time. The V and J genes are TRBV29-1 and TRBJ2-4, with a tentative D call TRBD1 (5 bases). This CDR3 has 13 residues. With 6 bases removed from V and 11 bases from J, the gap between germline ends came to 20 bases. Germline V lookup: CDR1 SQVTM, CDR2 ANQGSEA. The CDR3 sequence is CSVQDTRRFLQYF. In DNA, the CDR3 is TGCAGCGTGCAGGACACCCGTAGGTTTCTTCAGTACTTC.

A word on this clonotype: An end of the junction does not agree with germline; a read error may underlie this. V and J are TRBV18 and TRBJ2-7; the D is unclear. CDR1 is KGHSH and CDR2 is LQKENI in the germline V gene. The CDR3 consists of 12 residues. The CDR3: CASPPATYEQYF. In nucleotides, the CDR3 is TGTGCCAGCCCACCTGCAACCTACGAGCAGTACTTC.

Regarding this clonotype: A much larger clone is a single base away; this may be a read error. The rearrangement joins TRBV5-6 to TRBJ1-6; the D gene is possibly TRBD1 (6 bases). The CDR3 runs 14 residues. Per the germline V gene, CDR1 is SGHDT and CDR2 is YYEEEE. V dropped 4 bases and J dropped 6 bases, with 11 bases sitting between them. CDR3 coding DNA: TGTGCCAGCAGCCGTTCCAGGGGTAATTCACCCCTCCACTTT. Translation gives CASSRSRGNSPLHF.

This clonotype was seen at least ten times. The chain couples TRBV10-3 to TRBJ1-1, with TRBD1 as a possible D gene (6 bases). This CDR3 is 13 amino acids long. V lost 7 bases, J lost 1 base, and 10 bases lay in between. In germline, CDR1 is ENHRY, CDR2 SYGVKD. The CDR3 DNA reads TGTGCCATCACCCGGACAGCGAACACTGAAGCTTTCTTT. Translating it yields CAITRTANTEAFF.

Many counts were recorded for this clonotype. CDR3 sequence reads: CASDRGWETQYF. The DNA for the CDR3 is TGTGCCAGCGACAGGGGATGGGAGACCCAGTACTTC. The genes are TRBV2 and TRBJ2-5, with TRBD1 identical over 8 bases. Germline assignment: CDR1 SNHLY and CDR2 FYNNEI. This CDR3 contains 12 residues. J was trimmed by 5 bases and V by 8 bases; bases with no gene match: 4.

The chain combines TRBV10-3 with TRBJ2-3; D is perhaps TRBD1 or TRBD2 (6 bases each). CDR1 and CDR2 from the germline V gene are ENHRY and SYGVKD. The CDR3 runs 16 residues. V dropped 4 bases and J dropped 6 bases, with 20 bases sitting between them. CDR3 nucleotides: TGTGCCATCAGTGCTGTAGGGGGGACGCTGGGGGATACGCAGTATTTT. This codes for CAISAVGGTLGDTQYF.

The V gene is TRBV29-1, the J gene TRBJ1-2; D not resolved. V shed 4 bases and J shed 4 bases, with 7 bases lying between them. This CDR3 has 11 residues. CDR1 is SQVTM and CDR2 is ANQGSEA in the germline V gene. Here the CDR3 DNA reads TGCAGCGTTGTCCACGGCTATGGCTACACCTTC. As protein: CSVVHGYGYTF.

The V gene is TRBV20-1, the J gene TRBJ1-3, with a tentative D call TRBD1 (5 bases). The CDR3 is made up of 16 amino acids. With 3 bases removed from V and 0 bases from J, the gap between germline ends came to 15 bases. Germline V gene data show CDR1 as DFQATT and CDR2 as SNEGSKA (reference sequence). In DNA, the CDR3 is TGCAGTGCTAGGCGAGGGGCGGTGGCCTCTGGAAACACCATATATTTT. It specifies CSARRGAVASGNTIYF.

The J gene is TRBJ2-2, the V gene TRBV11-2; tentatively, D is TRBD2 (5 bases). V shed 5 bases and J shed 7 bases, with 23 bases lying between them. The germline V gene has CDR1 SGHAT and CDR2 FQNNGV. The CDR3 contains 17 residues. The CDR3 loop reads CASSTRLFSTSGGELFF. CDR3 sequence (DNA): TGTGCCAGCAGCACCAGACTATTCAGCACATCCGGCGGGGAGCTGTTTTTT. The variable domain in full, completed from reference TRBV11-2 and TRBJ2-2, reads EAGVAQSPRYKIIEKRQSVAFWCNPISGHATLYWYQQILGQGPKLLIQFQNNGVVDDSQLPKDRFSAERLKGVDSTLKIQPAKLEDSAVYLCASSTRLFSTSGGELFFGEGSRLTVL.

This clonotype was recorded at least ten times. The rearrangement joins TRBV11-3 to TRBJ1-1; D remains unclear. This CDR3 comprises 13 residues. Looked up from germline, CDR1 is SGHNT and CDR2 is YENEEA. The V end was cut by 3 bases, the J end by 2 bases, with 7 bases between. In DNA, the CDR3 is TGTGCCAGCAGCTTCTCCCATAACACTGAAGCTTTCTTT. Amino acid sequence: CASSFSHNTEAFF.

Ten or more counts support this clonotype. J is TRBJ1-2 and V is TRBV30; tentatively, D is TRBD1 (5 bases). Germline V gene sequence: CDR1 GTSNPN, CDR2 SVGIG (reference sequence). V was trimmed by 5 bases and J by 0 bases, leaving 10 bases between them. CDR3 length equals 13 residues. CDR3 sequence (DNA): TGTGCCTGGGGGGACTCCGCTAACTATGGCTACACCTTC. Translating gives CAWGDSANYGYTF.

This clonotype was counted many times. V usage is TRBV3-1 and J usage is TRBJ2-1, with D possibly being TRBD2 (6 bases). V dropped 3 bases and J dropped 7 bases, with 13 bases sitting between them. Germline loops: CDR1 LGHDT, CDR2 YNNKEL (reference sequence). This CDR3 comprises 14 residues. In DNA form, the CDR3 reads TGTGCCAGCAGCCAGGCGGGATCAGGAAATGAGCAGTTCTTC. It specifies CASSQAGSGNEQFF.

The chain carries TRBV6-1 and TRBJ2-4, with 8 bases lining up with TRBD1. With 5 bases clipped from V and 5 bases from J, the junction kept 8 bases outside the gene matches. Germline V gene data show CDR1 as MNHNS and CDR2 as SASEGT. The CDR3 contains 15 residues. The CDR3 loop is CASSQRTGNENIQYF. The CDR3 nucleotides read TGTGCCAGCAGTCAGCGGACAGGGAACGAAAACATTCAGTACTTC.

Only a few counts were recorded for this clonotype. J is TRBJ2-3 and V is TRBV12-3 or TRBV12-4; D remains ambiguous. V gave up 7 bases and J gave up 2 bases, with 13 bases separating them. The CDR3 consists of 14 residues. The chain's CDR3 is CASNPSSPTDTQYF. In DNA, the CDR3 is TGTGCCAGCAATCCGTCCTCCCCCACAGATACGCAGTATTTT.

This clonotype has more than one count but fewer than ten. A read error may explain this, as a much larger clone is one base away. The gene calls are TRBV18 and TRBJ1-4, with D perhaps matching TRBD1 (5 bases). CDR1 and CDR2 from the germline V gene are KGHSH and LQKENI. Trimming stripped 6 bases from V and 7 bases from J, with 15 bases between. CDR3 length equals 14 residues. This CDR3 reads CASSHSGAGEKLFF. The CDR3 nucleotides read TGTGCCAGCTCGCATTCCGGGGCAGGTGAAAAACTGTTTTTT.

This clonotype was picked up many times. This sequence joins TRBV6-1 and TRBJ2-1; 9 bases align to TRBD1. CDR1 is MNHNS, CDR2 SASEGT, per germline. After removal of 5 bases from V and 4 bases from J, the junction contained 6 bases not matched to a gene. The CDR3 extends over 15 amino acids. This CDR3 reads CASSYNRGPYNEQFF. The CDR3 DNA reads TGTGCCAGCAGTTACAACAGGGGGCCATACAATGAGCAGTTCTTC.

This clonotype was found many times. The chain links TRBV20-1 to TRBJ2-3; 7 nucleotides align to TRBD2. Germline CDR1 and CDR2: DFQATT and SNEGSKA (reference sequence). The V gene end was trimmed by 6 bases and the J gene end by 3 bases; junction bases not matched to a gene: 9. The CDR3 contains 14 residues. This chain's CDR3 is CSALEGGSTDTQYF. For the CDR3, the DNA is TGCAGTGCCCTTGAGGGCGGGAGTACAGATACGCAGTATTTT.

This clonotype was recorded many times. As DNA, the CDR3 is TGTGCCAGCAGTTCCCACTCTGCACAGGGGGGTTACGAGCAGTACTTC. It is translated as CASSSHSAQGGYEQYF. J is TRBJ2-7 and V is TRBV27; 8 nucleotides line up with TRBD1. The germline CDR1 and CDR2 sequences are MNHEY and SMNVEV (reference sequence). The J segment lost 4 bases and the V segment lost 4 bases, leaving 12 bases of the junction unmatched. This CDR3 is built from 16 residues.

A note on this clonotype: One junction end disagrees with the germline gene, perhaps due to a read error. The V gene is TRBV19, the J gene TRBJ2-1, with TRBD2 as a possible D gene (7 bases). The CDR3 extends over 16 amino acids. The germline V gene encodes CDR1 LNHDA and CDR2 SQIVND (reference sequence). CDR3 in amino acids: CATSRGLGGGNNEQFF. DNA of the CDR3: TGTGCCACTAGTAGGGGTCTAGGCGGGGGCAACAATGAGCAGTTCTTC.

The chain has TRBV19 and TRBJ2-3; 8 bases fit TRBD2. CDR3 size: 14 residues. CDR1 LNHDA and CDR2 SQIVND come from the germline V gene (reference sequence). J was trimmed by 0 bases and V by 7 bases; bases with no gene match: 3. The CDR3 DNA reads as TGTGCCAGTAAACCTAGCGGGAGCACAGATACGCAGTATTTT. Residues: CASKPSGSTDTQYF.

The V call is TRBV20-1, the J call TRBJ2-3; D is unclear. The germline gives CDR1 DFQATT, CDR2 SNEGSKA (reference sequence). The CDR3 is made up of 14 amino acids. The ends were cut back, 4 bases at V and 0 bases at J, with 11 bases in the middle. The CDR3 protein is CSAIRSPSTDTQYF. The CDR3 DNA is TGCAGTGCTATCAGATCTCCTAGCACAGATACGCAGTATTTT.